This TCR beta chain was identified during a study of blood T cells in healthy people across ages. Per individual sample, total RNA of at least 6 micrograms was extracted. A second PCR of about 6 to 11 cycles used a sample-barcoded 5' primer and a J-beta primer mix. Researchers report that a template-switch adaptor with 12 random nucleotides tagged each cDNA molecule. TCRdb processed the 5' RACE reads anew with MiXCR; each CDR3 protein has one entry. The sample lists approximately 1.5 million distinct CDR3 sequences, 30% to 40% occurring once. Details on this clonotype: Its target is unknown.

V shed 6 bases and J shed 5 bases, with 17 bases lying between them. This CDR3 region has 15 residues. Study-level points and caveats: The authors considered diversity estimates from one million T cells to be underestimates.

The clonotype was recovered from a woman under 40 in good health. Sequencing used blood. V gene TRBV12-3 or TRBV12-4 combines with J gene TRBJ1-5; tentative D call: TRBD1 (6 bases). The CDR3: CASRPEGEGDQPQHF. The DNA of the CDR3 is TGTGCCAGCAGGCCCGAGGGGGAGGGAGATCAGCCCCAGCATTTT.